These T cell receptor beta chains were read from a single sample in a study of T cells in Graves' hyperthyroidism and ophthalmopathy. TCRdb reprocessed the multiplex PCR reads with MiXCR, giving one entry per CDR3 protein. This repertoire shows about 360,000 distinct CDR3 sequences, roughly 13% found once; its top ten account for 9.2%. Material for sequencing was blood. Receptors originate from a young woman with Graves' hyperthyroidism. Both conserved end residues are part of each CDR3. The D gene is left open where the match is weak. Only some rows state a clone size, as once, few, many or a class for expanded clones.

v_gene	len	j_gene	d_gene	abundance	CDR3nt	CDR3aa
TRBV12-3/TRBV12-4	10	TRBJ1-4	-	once	TGTGCCAGCACTAATGAAAAACTGTTTTTT	CASTNEKLFF
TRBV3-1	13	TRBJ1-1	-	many	TGTGCCAGCAGCCCAGGGCTGGACACTGAAGCTTTCTTT	CASSPGLDTEAFF
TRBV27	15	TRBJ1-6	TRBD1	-	TGTGCCAGCAGTTTGGGACAGATCTATAATTCACCCCTCCACTTT	CASSLGQIYNSPLHF
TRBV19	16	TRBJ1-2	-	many	TGTGCCAGTAGTCCACTGGCCTCACTTGGGGACTATGGCTACACCTTC	CASSPLASLGDYGYTF
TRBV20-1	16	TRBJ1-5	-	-	TGCAGTGCTAGGATGGTAGTCCGGGGTGGGAGGCAGCCCCAGCATTTT	CSARMVVRGGRQPQHF
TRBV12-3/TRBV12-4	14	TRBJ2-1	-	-	TGTGCCAGCAGTTTTGGGCTAGGCATCCATGAGCAGTTCTTC	CASSFGLGIHEQFF
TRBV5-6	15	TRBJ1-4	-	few	TGTGCCAGCACTCGTTGGGAGATTCTTAATGAAAAACTGTTTTTT	CASTRWEILNEKLFF
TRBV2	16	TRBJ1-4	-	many	TGTGCCAGCAGTGCCACACTTCATGGGGTCAATGAAAAACTGTTTTTT	CASSATLHGVNEKLFF
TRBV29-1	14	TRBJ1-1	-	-	TGCAGCGTTGAACGGATGACAGGAGCGACTGAAGCTTTCTTT	CSVERMTGATEAFF
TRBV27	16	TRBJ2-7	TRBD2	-	TGTGCCAGCAGCTTGGCGGTTGGCGGGGGGGTATACGAGCAGTACTTC	CASSLAVGGGVYEQYF
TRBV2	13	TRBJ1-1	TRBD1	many	TGTGCCAGCACTAAGACAGGGGCGACTGAAGCTTTCTTT	CASTKTGATEAFF
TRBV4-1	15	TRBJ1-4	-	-	TGCGCCAGCAGCCTCCGGACAGCAACTAATGAAAAACTGTTTTTT	CASSLRTATNEKLFF
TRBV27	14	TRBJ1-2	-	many	TGTGCCAGCAGTTTAGACCGCCAACTATATGGCTACACCTTC	CASSLDRQLYGYTF
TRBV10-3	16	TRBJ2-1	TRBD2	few	TGTGCCATCGGTGTTGGGGGCGGGAGGGGGGACAATGAGCAGTTCTTC	CAIGVGGGRGDNEQFF
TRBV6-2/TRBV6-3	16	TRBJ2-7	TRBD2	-	TGTGCCAGCAGCGCCACTAGCGGGAGGAAGGCCTACGAGCAGTACTTC	CASSATSGRKAYEQYF
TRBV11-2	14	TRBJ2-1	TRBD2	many	TGTGCCAGCAGCTTTAGCGGGAGGGCCATTGAGCAGTTCTTC	CASSFSGRAIEQFF
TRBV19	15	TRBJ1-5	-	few	TGTGCCAGTAGTATAGTCTATTATAGCAATCAGCCCCAGCATTTT	CASSIVYYSNQPQHF
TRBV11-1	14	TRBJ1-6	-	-	TGTGCCAGCAGCACACAGCGGGGTGATTCACCCCTCCACTTT	CASSTQRGDSPLHF
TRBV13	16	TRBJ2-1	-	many	TGTGCCAGCAGCTCTTTCTGGCAGAGCTCCTACAATGAGCAGTTCTTC	CASSSFWQSSYNEQFF
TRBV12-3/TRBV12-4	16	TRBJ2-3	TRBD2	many	TGTGCCAGCAGTCCGGGACTAGCGGGGGTCGCAGATACGCAGTATTTT	CASSPGLAGVADTQYF
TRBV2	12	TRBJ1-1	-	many	TGTGCCAGCAGTGAAGGTGGGGCCGAAGCTTTCTTT	CASSEGGAEAFF
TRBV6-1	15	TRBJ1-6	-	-	TGTGCCAGCAGTGAGAATCGCTCCTATAATTCACCCCTCCACTTT	CASSENRSYNSPLHF
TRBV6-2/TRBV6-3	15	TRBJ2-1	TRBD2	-	TGTGCCAGCAGTTACGGGACTAGCGGGAAGAATGAGCAGTTCTTC	CASSYGTSGKNEQFF
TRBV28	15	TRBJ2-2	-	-	TGTGCCAGCAGTGGCTCTACTACGAACACCGGGGAGCTGTTTTTT	CASSGSTTNTGELFF
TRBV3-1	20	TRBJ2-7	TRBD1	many	TGTGCCAGCAGCCAAGAGTACGGGACAGCCGAACACGATGTCTTCTACGAGCAGTACTTC	CASSQEYGTAEHDVFYEQYF
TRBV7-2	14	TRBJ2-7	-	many	TGTGCCAGCAGCTTCGGACTCTTCTCCTACGAGCAGTACTTC	CASSFGLFSYEQYF
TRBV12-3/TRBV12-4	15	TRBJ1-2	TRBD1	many	TGTGCCAGCAGAGCGGCAGGGGGCGTTAACTATGGCTACACCTTC	CASRAAGGVNYGYTF
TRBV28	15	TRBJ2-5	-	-	TGTGCCAGCAGTTCTCGAGAAAACTTAAGGGGGACCCAGTACTTC	CASSSRENLRGTQYF
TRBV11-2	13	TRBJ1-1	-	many	TGTGCCAGCAGCCCCACCACGAACACTGAAGCTTTCTTT	CASSPTTNTEAFF
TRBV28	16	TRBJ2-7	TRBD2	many	TGTGCCAGCAGTTTTTGGGGTAGCGGGGGGTCCTACGAGCAGTACTTC	CASSFWGSGGSYEQYF
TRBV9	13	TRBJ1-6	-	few	TGTGCCAGCAGCGTTTCCGCCGGGGCACCCCTCCACTTT	CASSVSAGAPLHF
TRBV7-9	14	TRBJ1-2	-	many	TGTGCCAGCAGCCCGAGACTTTCCAACTATGGCTACACCTTC	CASSPRLSNYGYTF
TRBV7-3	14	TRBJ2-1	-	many	TGTGCCAGCAGCTTAATCCCCGACTACAATGAGCAGTTCTTC	CASSLIPDYNEQFF
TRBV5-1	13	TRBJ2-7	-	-	TGCGCCAGCAGCCGGACTGTAACCTACGAGCAGTACTTC	CASSRTVTYEQYF
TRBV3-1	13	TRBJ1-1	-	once	TGTGCCAGCAGAACGGGACCTTGGGCTGAAGCTTTCTTT	CASRTGPWAEAFF
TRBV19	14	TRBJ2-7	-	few	TGTGCCAGTAGTCCCTCACCCTTCGAGTACGAGCAGTACTTC	CASSPSPFEYEQYF
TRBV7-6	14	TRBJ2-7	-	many	TGTGCCAGCAGCTTAACCGGGAGTCAGGACGAGCAGTACTTC	CASSLTGSQDEQYF
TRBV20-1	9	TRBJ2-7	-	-	TGCAGTGCTAACTACGAGCAGTACTTC	CSANYEQYF
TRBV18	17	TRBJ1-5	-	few	TGTGCCAGCTCACCATCACCAACGGCAACCGTAGCGGGAGTGGGGCATTTT	CASSPSPTATVAGVGHF
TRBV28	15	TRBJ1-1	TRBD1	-	TGTGCCAGCAACCGCCAGGGGGCCGGGGGTATTGAAGCTTTCTTT	CASNRQGAGGIEAFF
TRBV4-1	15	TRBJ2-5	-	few	TGCGCCAGCAGCCCACATCCCATGAGGGGAGAGACCCAGTACTTC	CASSPHPMRGETQYF
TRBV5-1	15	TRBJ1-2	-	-	TGCGCCAGCAGCTCCCGTGGAGGGGCGCCGGATGGCTACACCTTC	CASSSRGGAPDGYTF
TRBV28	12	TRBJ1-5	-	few	TGTGCCAGCACAGATAGCAATCAGCCCCAGCATTTT	CASTDSNQPQHF
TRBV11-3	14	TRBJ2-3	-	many	TGTGCCAGCAGCTTAGACCCTCGTACAGATACGCAGTATTTT	CASSLDPRTDTQYF
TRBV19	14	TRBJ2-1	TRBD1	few	TGTGCCAGTAGTATAGATAGAGGGGGCGATGAGCAGTTCTTC	CASSIDRGGDEQFF
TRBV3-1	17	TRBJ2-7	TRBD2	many	TGTGCCAGCAGCCCCAAGACCGGGACTAGCTTTACGAACGAGCAGTACTTC	CASSPKTGTSFTNEQYF
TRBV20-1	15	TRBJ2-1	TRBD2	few	TGCAGTGCTACACTAGCGGGGGGCCTCTACAATGAGCAGTTCTTC	CSATLAGGLYNEQFF
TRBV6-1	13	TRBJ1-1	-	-	TGTGCCAGCAGTCGCGGGACCGCCACTGAAGCTTTCTTT	CASSRGTATEAFF
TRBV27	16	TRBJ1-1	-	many	TGTGCCAGCAGTTTTGCTTTCGGGGGCGTGAACACTGAAGCTTTCTTT	CASSFAFGGVNTEAFF
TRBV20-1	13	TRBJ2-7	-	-	TGCAGTTCTACGACAGAGACCTCCTACGAGCAGTACTTC	CSSTTETSYEQYF
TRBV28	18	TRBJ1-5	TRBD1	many	TGTGCCAGCAGCGTCGTCCCGGGACAGGGAGATAGCAATCAGCCCCAGCATTTT	CASSVVPGQGDSNQPQHF
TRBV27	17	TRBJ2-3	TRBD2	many	TGTGCCAGCAGTTTAGCGCGGGCTAGCGGATTCACAGATACGCAGTATTTT	CASSLARASGFTDTQYF
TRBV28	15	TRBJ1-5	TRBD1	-	TGTGCCAGCAGGTATTCAGGGGGTGAGATTCAGCCCCAGCATTTT	CASRYSGGEIQPQHF
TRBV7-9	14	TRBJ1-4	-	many	TGTGCCAGCAGCTTAGAGCAAGGCGGAGAAAAACTGTTTTTT	CASSLEQGGEKLFF
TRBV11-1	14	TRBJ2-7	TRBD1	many	TGTGCCAGCAGCTTCGGCAGGGGGTTTTACGAGCAGTACTTC	CASSFGRGFYEQYF
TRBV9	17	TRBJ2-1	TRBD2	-	TGTGCCAGCAGCACCGTGGGCGGGAGGGCCGGTTACAATGAGCAGTTCTTC	CASSTVGGRAGYNEQFF
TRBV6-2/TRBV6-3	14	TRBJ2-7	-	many	TGTGCCAGCAGACCCGGGACGCCAGTCTTCGAGCAGTACTTC	CASRPGTPVFEQYF